This is a list of T cell receptor beta chains from one sample in a study of T cells after yellow fever vaccination. TCRdb re-derived calls from the 5' RACE reads in MiXCR, one entry per CDR3 protein. The sample holds more than 65,000 distinct CDR3 sequences, about 14% seen once. The material was CD8+ T cells not binding an NS4B(214-222) dextramer, sorted from PBMCs, obtained less than 25 days after the first yellow fever vaccination. The receptors derive from a man aged 18 to 30 who received the YFV17D yellow fever vaccine. The CDR3 runs from the conserved cysteine through the conserved F or W. D genes are given only for firm matches. Size is stated for part of the rows, as once, few or many counts, or as a class when the clone is expanded.

>TRBV12-3/TRBV12-4|TRBJ1-5|-|11|many
TGTGCCAGCAGTTTTGGTCAGCCCCAGCATTTT
CASSFGQPQHF
>TRBV5-1|TRBJ2-2|TRBD1|16|few
TGCGCCAGCAGCTTGGCAGGACAGGAGAGCACCGGGGAGCTGTTTTTT
CASSLAGQESTGELFF
>TRBV4-1|TRBJ2-7|-|14|few
TGCGCCAGCAGCCGCGGTGAACTACTCGGCGAGCAGTACTTC
CASSRGELLGEQYF
>TRBV20-1|TRBJ2-5|-|12|few
TGCAGTGCTAGAGACGAGGGGAAGACCCAGTACTTC
CSARDEGKTQYF
>TRBV5-1|TRBJ2-1|TRBD2|18|-
TGCGCCAGCAGCTCCCGAACGACCCTAGCGGGGGTTTACAATGAGCAGTTCTTC
CASSSRTTLAGVYNEQFF
>TRBV15|TRBJ2-2|TRBD1|16|many
TGTGCCACCAGCAGGGTGGTGACAGGGGGCACCGGGGAGCTGTTTTTT
CATSRVVTGGTGELFF
>TRBV7-9|TRBJ2-3|-|14|-
TGTGCCAGCCGGGGACCGGGACGCACAGATACGCAGTATTTT
CASRGPGRTDTQYF
>TRBV15|TRBJ2-5|TRBD2|14|few
TGTGCCACCAGAGAGACGGGGACTATGAAAGCCCAGTACTTC
CATRETGTMKAQYF
>TRBV3-1|TRBJ2-7|TRBD2|15|-
TGTGCCAGCAGCCAAGTTCTCGGCGGGGGCTACGAGCAGTACTTC
CASSQVLGGGYEQYF
>TRBV7-9|TRBJ2-5|-|14|-
TGTGCCAGCAGCTTCGGGCTAGAAGAAGAGACCCAGTACTTC
CASSFGLEEETQYF
>TRBV7-9|TRBJ2-2|-|13|-
TGTGCCAGCAGCTTATTCAACACCGGGGAGCTGTTTTTT
CASSLFNTGELFF
>TRBV5-6|TRBJ1-2|-|13|-
TGTGCCAGCAGCTCGGATGGGGGCTATGGCTACACCTTC
CASSSDGGYGYTF
>TRBV7-9|TRBJ2-7|-|14|few
TGTGCCAGCAGCCCCGTCCGGACTACTTACGAGCAGTACTTC
CASSPVRTTYEQYF
>TRBV7-9|TRBJ2-2|TRBD1|15|-
TGTGCCAGCAGCTTCAACAGGGGGAGCACCGGGGAGCTGTTTTTT
CASSFNRGSTGELFF
>TRBV6-5|TRBJ2-1|-|14|few
TGTGCCAGCAGTTACTCGGGCCGGGTGGATGAGCAGTTCTTC
CASSYSGRVDEQFF
>TRBV20-1|TRBJ1-6|-|12|-
TGCAGTGCTCTCCCCCAGGGTTCACCCCTCCACTTT
CSALPQGSPLHF
>TRBV7-9|TRBJ2-1|-|15|-
TGTGCCAGCAGCCCCCAGGGTCGTTCCTACAATGAGCAGTTCTTC
CASSPQGRSYNEQFF
>TRBV24-1|TRBJ2-1|-|14|-
TGTGCCACCAGTGATTTGATACAGGGCACCGAGCAGTTCTTC
CATSDLIQGTEQFF
>TRBV5-1|TRBJ1-1|TRBD1|14|few
TGCGCCAGCAGCTGGACAGGGGGAAACACTGAAGCTTTCTTT
CASSWTGGNTEAFF
>TRBV20-1|TRBJ2-1|TRBD2|12|few
TGCAGTGCTACCGGGGGGGCGAATGAGCAGTTCTTC
CSATGGANEQFF
>TRBV29-1|TRBJ2-3|-|14|few
TGCAGCGTTGAGATTGGTACGGAGCCATATACGCAGTATTTT
CSVEIGTEPYTQYF
>TRBV19|TRBJ2-1|-|12|many
TGTGCCAGTAGTATATTTAGGAATGAGCAGTTCTTC
CASSIFRNEQFF
>TRBV9|TRBJ2-3|TRBD1|15|-
TGTGCCAGCAGCGAGGGACAGGTTAGCACAGATACGCAGTATTTT
CASSEGQVSTDTQYF
>TRBV11-3|TRBJ2-3|-|13|few
TGTGCCAGCAGCTCCTATGCCCTAGATACGCAGTATTTT
CASSSYALDTQYF
>TRBV29-1|TRBJ2-2|TRBD2|14|many
TGCAGCGTCCTACTAGCGGCGAACACCGGGGAGCTGTTTTTT
CSVLLAANTGELFF
>TRBV4-2|TRBJ2-1|TRBD1|17|few
TGTGCCAGCAGCCAGGCCCAGGCAGGGGGCTTCTACAATGAGCAGTTCTTC
CASSQAQAGGFYNEQFF
>TRBV11-1|TRBJ2-1|-|14|-
TGTGCCAGCAGCTTAGCGCTAGCTCATAATGAGCAGTTCTTC
CASSLALAHNEQFF
>TRBV23-1|TRBJ2-1|TRBD1|19|-
TGCGCCACTACCGGTCGGGGACAGGGGGTTCTAAGCTCCTACAATGAGCAGTTCTTC
CATTGRGQGVLSSYNEQFF
>TRBV12-3/TRBV12-4|TRBJ2-2|-|11|-
TGTGCCAGCACTACCCCCGGGGAGCTGTTTTTT
CASTTPGELFF
>TRBV13|TRBJ2-5|TRBD1|14|-
TGTGCCAGCAGCTTAGTGAGACAGGGTGAGACCCAGTACTTC
CASSLVRQGETQYF
>TRBV2|TRBJ1-1|-|13|few
TGTGCCAGCACCCCGCTCGGGGCAACTGAAGCTTTCTTT
CASTPLGATEAFF
>TRBV5-1|TRBJ1-5|TRBD1|15|few
TGCGCCAGCAGTTTATGGACAGGGAACAATCAGCCCCAGCATTTT
CASSLWTGNNQPQHF
>TRBV7-6|TRBJ2-4|-|11|few
TGTGCCACAGTAGCCAAAAACATTCAGTACTTC
CATVAKNIQYF
>TRBV10-3|TRBJ2-5|-|13|-
TGTGCCATCAGTGGAACAGTACAAGAGACCCAGTACTTC
CAISGTVQETQYF
>TRBV12-3/TRBV12-4|TRBJ2-1|TRBD2|13|-
TGTGCCAGCGATGGGAGGGGTGGGGATGAGCAGTTCTTC
CASDGRGGDEQFF